This TCR beta chain was observed in a study of T cells in Graves' hyperthyroidism and ophthalmopathy. Study summary: Pretreatment peripheral blood was obtained at initial diagnosis. Study-level points and caveats: In the analysis, a 13 V-J model separated ophthalmopathy from stable hyperthyroidism. Ophthalmopathy was predicted by the model a median of 6.5 months ahead of onset.

This clonotype has at least ten counts. Antigen unknown. The CDR3 consists of 15 residues. The germline CDR1 and CDR2 sequences are SGHTA and FQGNSA. V lost 4 bases, J lost 1 base, and 14 bases lay in between. Amplification yielded TCR beta CDR3 regions, with RNA transcripts as the source. TCR CDR3 underwent first-round RT-PCR with the HTBI primer set. TCRdb used MiXCR to reprocess the multiplex PCR reads, holding one entry per CDR3 protein. The table records around 280,000 distinct CDR3 sequences, roughly 13% of them present only once. Uncontrolled infection, other autoimmune disease, pregnancy or lactation excluded patients.

Sample: blood. The chain employs TRBV7-2 and TRBJ2-7; a weak D match, TRBD2 (6 bases). The origin of this receptor is a woman aged 40 to 50 with Graves' hyperthyroidism. DNA of the CDR3: TGTGCCAGCAGCTCCGCCGGGACTTGGTCCTACGAGCAGTACTTC. As protein: CASSSAGTWSYEQYF.